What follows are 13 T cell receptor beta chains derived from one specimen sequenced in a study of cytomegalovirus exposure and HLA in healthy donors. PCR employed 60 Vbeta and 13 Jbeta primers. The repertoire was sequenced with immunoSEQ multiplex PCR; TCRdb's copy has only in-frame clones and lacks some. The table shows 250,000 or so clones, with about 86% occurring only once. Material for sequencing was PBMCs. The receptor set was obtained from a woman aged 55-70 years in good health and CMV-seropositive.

CDR3 bases: TGCGCCAGCAGCGGAACAGGGGGCTTCTACGAGCAGTACTTC. Residues: CASSGTGGFYEQYF. The chain recombines TRBV4-1 with TRBJ2-7, with 9 bases matching TRBD1. This CDR3 contains 14 residues. Germline trimming cut 5 bases from V and 3 bases from J; bases unmatched to any gene: 5. Germline loops: CDR1 MGHRA, CDR2 YSYEKL.

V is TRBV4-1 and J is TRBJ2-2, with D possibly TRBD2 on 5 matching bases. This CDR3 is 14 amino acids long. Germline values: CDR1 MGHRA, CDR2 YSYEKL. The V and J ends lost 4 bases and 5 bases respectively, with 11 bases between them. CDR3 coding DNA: TGCGCCAGCAGCCCAGGTAGCGAGACCGGGGAGCTGTTTTTT. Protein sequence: CASSPGSETGELFF.

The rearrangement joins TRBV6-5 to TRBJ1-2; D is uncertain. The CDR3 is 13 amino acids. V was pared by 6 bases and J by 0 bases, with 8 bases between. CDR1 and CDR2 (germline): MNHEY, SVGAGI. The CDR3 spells CASRPNSNYGYTF. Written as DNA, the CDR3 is TGTGCCAGCAGACCCAACTCTAACTATGGCTACACCTTC.

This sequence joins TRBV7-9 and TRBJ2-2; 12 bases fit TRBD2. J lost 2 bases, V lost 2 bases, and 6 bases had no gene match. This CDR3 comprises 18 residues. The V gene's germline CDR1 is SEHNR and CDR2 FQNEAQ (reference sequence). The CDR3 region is CASSLRLAGERNTGELFF. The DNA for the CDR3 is TGTGCCAGCAGCTTAAGACTAGCGGGAGAGCGAAACACCGGGGAGCTGTTTTTT.

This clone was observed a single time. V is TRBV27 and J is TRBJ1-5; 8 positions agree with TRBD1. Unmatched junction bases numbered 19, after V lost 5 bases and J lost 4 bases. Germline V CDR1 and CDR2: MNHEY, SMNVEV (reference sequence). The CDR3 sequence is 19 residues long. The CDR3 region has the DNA TGTGCCAGCAGTCCCTCCGGGACAGGTCGACTAGGACCAAATCAGCCCCAGCATTTT. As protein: CASSPSGTGRLGPNQPQHF.

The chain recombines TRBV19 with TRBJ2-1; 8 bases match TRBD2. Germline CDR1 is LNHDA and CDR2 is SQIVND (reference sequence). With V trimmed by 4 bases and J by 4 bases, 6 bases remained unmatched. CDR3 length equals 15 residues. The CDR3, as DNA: TGTGCCAGTAGTAACCAGCGGGAGACATACAATGAGCAGTTCTTC. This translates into CASSNQRETYNEQFF.

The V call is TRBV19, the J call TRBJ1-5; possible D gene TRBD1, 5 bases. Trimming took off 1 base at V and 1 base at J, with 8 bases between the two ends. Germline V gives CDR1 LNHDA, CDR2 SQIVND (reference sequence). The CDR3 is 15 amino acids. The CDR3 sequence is CASSIAGDSNQPQHF. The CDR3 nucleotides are TGTGCCAGTAGTATAGCGGGGGACAGCAATCAGCCCCAGCATTTT. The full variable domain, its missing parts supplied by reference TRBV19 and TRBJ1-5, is DGGITQSPKYLFRKEGQNVTLSCEQNLNHDAMYWYRQDPGQGLRLIYYSQIVNDFQKGDIAEGYSVSREKKESFPLTVTSAQKNPTAFYLCASSIAGDSNQPQHFGDGTRLSIL.

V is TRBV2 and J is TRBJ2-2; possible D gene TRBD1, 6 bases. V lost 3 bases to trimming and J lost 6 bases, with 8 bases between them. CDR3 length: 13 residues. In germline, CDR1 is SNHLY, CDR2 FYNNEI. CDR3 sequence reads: CASSDTGSGELFF. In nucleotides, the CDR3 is TGTGCCAGCAGTGATACAGGGTCCGGGGAGCTGTTTTTT.

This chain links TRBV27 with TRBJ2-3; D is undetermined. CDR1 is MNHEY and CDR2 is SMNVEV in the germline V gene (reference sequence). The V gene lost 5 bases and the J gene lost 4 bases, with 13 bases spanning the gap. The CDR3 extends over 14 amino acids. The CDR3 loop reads CASSSPVQADTQYF. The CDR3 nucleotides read TGTGCCAGCAGTAGCCCAGTTCAGGCAGATACGCAGTATTTT.

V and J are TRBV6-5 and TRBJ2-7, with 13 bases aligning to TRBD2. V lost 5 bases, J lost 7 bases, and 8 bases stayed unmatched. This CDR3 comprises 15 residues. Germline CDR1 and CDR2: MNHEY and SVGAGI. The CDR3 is CASSILAGGILEQYF. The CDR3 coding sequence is TGTGCCAGCAGTATACTAGCGGGAGGGATTTTAGAGCAGTACTTC.

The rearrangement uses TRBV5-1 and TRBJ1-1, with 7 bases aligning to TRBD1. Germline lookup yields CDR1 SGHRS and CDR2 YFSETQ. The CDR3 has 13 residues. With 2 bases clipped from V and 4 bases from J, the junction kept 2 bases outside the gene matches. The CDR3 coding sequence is TGCGCCAGCAGCTTACAGGGGAGCACTGAAGCTTTCTTT. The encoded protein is CASSLQGSTEAFF.

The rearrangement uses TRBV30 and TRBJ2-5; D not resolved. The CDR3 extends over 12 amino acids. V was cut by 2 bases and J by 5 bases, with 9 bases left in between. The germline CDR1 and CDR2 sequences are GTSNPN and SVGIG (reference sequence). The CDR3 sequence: CAWSSSLETQYF. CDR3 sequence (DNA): TGTGCCTGGAGTTCGTCGTTGGAGACCCAGTACTTC.

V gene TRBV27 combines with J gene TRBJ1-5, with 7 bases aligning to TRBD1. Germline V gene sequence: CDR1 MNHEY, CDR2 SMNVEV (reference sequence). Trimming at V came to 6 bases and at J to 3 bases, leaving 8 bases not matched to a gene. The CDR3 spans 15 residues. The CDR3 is CASRTGRGANQPQHF. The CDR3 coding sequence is TGTGCCAGCAGGACAGGGAGAGGGGCCAATCAGCCCCAGCATTTT.